This is a list of T cell receptor beta chains from one sample in a study of blood T cell repertoires in COVID-19. Sequencing used immunoSEQ multiplex PCR; TCRdb keeps in-frame clones, though not all of them. This table holds approximately 90,000 clones, around nine tenths found once. The sequenced sample was peripheral blood. The receptor set was obtained from a man between 60 and 75 years old with acute or convalescent COVID-19. Each CDR3 is given with its conserved first and last residue. D genes are given only for firm matches. The size field is filled for only some rows; it gives once, few, many or a size class.

d_gene: TRBD1
j_gene: TRBJ1-1
abundance: many
v_gene: TRBV19
CDR3nt: TGTGCCAGTAGCCGACAGGGGGCAGGCACTGAAGCTTTCTTT
CDR3aa: CASSRQGAGTEAFF

d_gene: .
j_gene: TRBJ1-3
abundance: .
v_gene: TRBV30
CDR3nt: TGTGCCTGGGTCATCAGGGGAGTCGGAAACACCATATATTTT
CDR3aa: CAWVIRGVGNTIYF

d_gene: TRBD1
j_gene: TRBJ1-2
abundance: .
v_gene: TRBV29-1
CDR3nt: TGCAGCGTTTCAAACCAGGGGGCGGCTGGCTACACCTTC
CDR3aa: CSVSNQGAAGYTF

d_gene: .
j_gene: TRBJ1-2
abundance: .
v_gene: TRBV6-5
CDR3nt: TGTGCCAGCAGTCCAGGACAGCAAACCTTCTATGGCTACACCTTC
CDR3aa: CASSPGQQTFYGYTF

d_gene: TRBD1
j_gene: TRBJ1-5
abundance: .
v_gene: TRBV27
CDR3nt: TGTGCCAGCAGTCTACAGGGGCCTAATCAGCCCCAGCATTTT
CDR3aa: CASSLQGPNQPQHF

d_gene: TRBD2
j_gene: TRBJ2-1
abundance: .
v_gene: TRBV7-9
CDR3nt: TGTGCCAGCAGCTTGGGGAGGGGTTACGATGAGCAGTTCTTC
CDR3aa: CASSLGRGYDEQFF

d_gene: .
j_gene: TRBJ1-2
abundance: .
v_gene: TRBV30
CDR3nt: TGTGCCTGGAGTCCACGGGGGGCCTCTAACTATGGCTACACCTTC
CDR3aa: CAWSPRGASNYGYTF

d_gene: .
j_gene: TRBJ2-3
abundance: few
v_gene: TRBV25-1
CDR3nt: TGTGCCAGCTGGGGGGGGCTTTTCACAGATACGCAGTATTTT
CDR3aa: CASWGGLFTDTQYF

d_gene: .
j_gene: TRBJ1-2
abundance: .
v_gene: TRBV7-9
CDR3nt: TGTGCCAGCAGCTTAGCCCCGAGTGGCTACACCTTC
CDR3aa: CASSLAPSGYTF

d_gene: .
j_gene: TRBJ2-5
abundance: .
v_gene: TRBV20-1
CDR3nt: TGCAGTGCTAGAGATCCGGAGACCCAGTACTTC
CDR3aa: CSARDPETQYF

d_gene: .
j_gene: TRBJ1-1
abundance: .
v_gene: TRBV27
CDR3nt: TGTGCCAGCAGTTTATCCAGGAACACTGAAGCTTTCTTT
CDR3aa: CASSLSRNTEAFF

d_gene: .
j_gene: TRBJ2-1
abundance: .
v_gene: TRBV29-1
CDR3nt: TGCAGCGTCGTGGGAAAAAACAGGGTCACCTACAATGAGCAGTTCTTC
CDR3aa: CSVVGKNRVTYNEQFF

d_gene: TRBD2
j_gene: TRBJ2-7
abundance: .
v_gene: TRBV7-2
CDR3nt: TGTGCCAGCAGCTTAACAGCGGGGCGCCCCGAGCAGTACTTC
CDR3aa: CASSLTAGRPEQYF

d_gene: .
j_gene: TRBJ1-1
abundance: .
v_gene: TRBV27
CDR3nt: TGTGCCAGCAGCCTCCTCGTGGGCATGAACACTGAAGCTTTCTTT
CDR3aa: CASSLLVGMNTEAFF

d_gene: .
j_gene: TRBJ1-2
abundance: once
v_gene: TRBV6-5
CDR3nt: TGTGCCAGCAGCCCCCCGGGGGACTCCTATGGCTACACCTTC
CDR3aa: CASSPPGDSYGYTF

d_gene: .
j_gene: TRBJ1-3
abundance: .
v_gene: TRBV11-2
CDR3nt: TGTGCCAGCAGCTTAGCCGGACTGAGCTCTGGAAACACCATATATTTT
CDR3aa: CASSLAGLSSGNTIYF

d_gene: TRBD2
j_gene: TRBJ2-1
abundance: .
v_gene: TRBV4-1
CDR3nt: TGCGCCAGCAGTCACCGGGAGGCGAGCAATGAGCAGTTCTTC
CDR3aa: CASSHREASNEQFF

d_gene: TRBD2
j_gene: TRBJ2-3
abundance: .
v_gene: TRBV7-9
CDR3nt: TGTGCCAGCAGTTCTAGCGGGCTCACAGATACGCAGTATTTT
CDR3aa: CASSSSGLTDTQYF

d_gene: TRBD1
j_gene: TRBJ1-2
abundance: .
v_gene: TRBV4-1
CDR3nt: TGCGCCAGCAGCCAAGGAACCGGGACAGGGGGCCTCTATGGCTACACCTTC
CDR3aa: CASSQGTGTGGLYGYTF

d_gene: .
j_gene: TRBJ2-5
abundance: few
v_gene: TRBV7-9
CDR3nt: TGTGCCAGCAGCTTAGGGACTCACCAAGAGACCCAGTACTTC
CDR3aa: CASSLGTHQETQYF

d_gene: TRBD1
j_gene: TRBJ1-1
abundance: .
v_gene: TRBV4-2
CDR3nt: TGTGCCAGCAGCCAAGACGTCGGCGGACAGGCCTTTCTAAGGAACACTGAAGCTTTCTTT
CDR3aa: CASSQDVGGQAFLRNTEAFF

d_gene: TRBD1
j_gene: TRBJ1-3
abundance: .
v_gene: TRBV5-1
CDR3nt: TGCGCCAGCAGCTTCGGGTGGGACAGGACCTCTGGAAACACCATATATTTT
CDR3aa: CASSFGWDRTSGNTIYF

d_gene: TRBD1
j_gene: TRBJ1-2
abundance: .
v_gene: TRBV6-5
CDR3nt: TGTGCCAGCAGATTAACCGGGACAGAGTCTGGCTACACCTTC
CDR3aa: CASRLTGTESGYTF

d_gene: TRBD1
j_gene: TRBJ2-7
abundance: .
v_gene: TRBV7-8
CDR3nt: TGTGCCAGCACCGTAGAAGGGACAGGGAGGTATGAGCAGTACTTC
CDR3aa: CASTVEGTGRYEQYF

d_gene: TRBD2
j_gene: TRBJ2-5
abundance: .
v_gene: TRBV6-5
CDR3nt: TGTGCCAGCAGTTATACTAGCGGGGGACCTCAAGAGACCCAGTACTTC
CDR3aa: CASSYTSGGPQETQYF

d_gene: .
j_gene: TRBJ1-2
abundance: once
v_gene: TRBV7-9
CDR3nt: TGTGCCAGCAGCTCCCATCTCGTGGCTCGAACCCATAATGGCTACACCTTC
CDR3aa: CASSSHLVARTHNGYTF

d_gene: .
j_gene: TRBJ2-3
abundance: .
v_gene: TRBV6-5
CDR3nt: TGTGCCAGCAGTTACCAACCCGGACAGTCGGATACGCAGTATTTT
CDR3aa: CASSYQPGQSDTQYF

d_gene: .
j_gene: TRBJ1-4
abundance: .
v_gene: TRBV28
CDR3nt: TGTGCCAGCAGTCCAGGGGCAACTAATGAAAAACTGTTTTTT
CDR3aa: CASSPGATNEKLFF

d_gene: .
j_gene: TRBJ1-1
abundance: .
v_gene: TRBV11-2
CDR3nt: TGTGCCAGCAGCTTGGCTACAGGATACTCTGAAGCTTTCTTT
CDR3aa: CASSLATGYSEAFF

d_gene: .
j_gene: TRBJ1-1
abundance: .
v_gene: TRBV25-1
CDR3nt: TGTGCCAGCAGCCTCACAAAAAACACTGAAGCTTTCTTT
CDR3aa: CASSLTKNTEAFF

d_gene: TRBD1
j_gene: TRBJ1-1
abundance: .
v_gene: TRBV5-1
CDR3nt: TGCGCCAGCAGCCCAATGGGACAGGGGAACACTGAAGCTTTCTTT
CDR3aa: CASSPMGQGNTEAFF

d_gene: TRBD1
j_gene: TRBJ1-2
abundance: .
v_gene: TRBV14
CDR3nt: TGTGCCAGCAGCAACACAGGGGCAGGCTATGGCTACACCTTC
CDR3aa: CASSNTGAGYGYTF

d_gene: .
j_gene: TRBJ1-5
abundance: .
v_gene: TRBV12-3/TRBV12-4
CDR3nt: .
CDR3aa: CASSSSDQPQHF

d_gene: TRBD1
j_gene: TRBJ1-1
abundance: .
v_gene: TRBV18
CDR3nt: TGTGCCAGCTCACCACGCCCTGGGACAGGGAACATGAACACTGAAGCTTTCTTT
CDR3aa: CASSPRPGTGNMNTEAFF

d_gene: .
j_gene: TRBJ1-4
abundance: .
v_gene: TRBV27
CDR3nt: TGTGCCAGCAGTTTATTTGGGGCAGGTGTTAATGAAAAACTGTTTTTT
CDR3aa: CASSLFGAGVNEKLFF

d_gene: TRBD2
j_gene: TRBJ2-1
abundance: .
v_gene: TRBV3-1/TRBV3-2
CDR3nt: TGTGCCAGCAGCCAAGGTAGCGGGGGAATCTCCTACAATGAGCAGTTCTTC
CDR3aa: CASSQGSGGISYNEQFF

d_gene: TRBD1
j_gene: TRBJ1-1
abundance: .
v_gene: TRBV7-9
CDR3nt: TGTGCCAGCACGGTACAGGGGGCGAACACTGAAGCTTTCTTT
CDR3aa: CASTVQGANTEAFF

d_gene: TRBD1
j_gene: TRBJ1-5
abundance: .
v_gene: TRBV19
CDR3nt: TGTGCCAGTAGTGAAGGACAGGGCCGTCAGCCCCAGCATTTT
CDR3aa: CASSEGQGRQPQHF

d_gene: .
j_gene: TRBJ1-4
abundance: .
v_gene: TRBV19
CDR3nt: TGTGCCAGTAGTGCGGACAGCTTGGGGGAAAAACTGTTTTTT
CDR3aa: CASSADSLGEKLFF

d_gene: TRBD2
j_gene: TRBJ2-1
abundance: .
v_gene: TRBV5-1
CDR3nt: TGCGCCAGCAGCTTGGTGGCTAGCGGGGGCGCCCGGAAGCCGTTCTTC
CDR3aa: CASSLVASGGARKPFF

d_gene: TRBD1
j_gene: TRBJ1-6
abundance: .
v_gene: TRBV6-6
CDR3nt: TGTGCCAGCAGTCCGGACAGGGGGAGAAATTCACCCCTCCACTTT
CDR3aa: CASSPDRGRNSPLHF

d_gene: .
j_gene: TRBJ1-2
abundance: .
v_gene: TRBV29-1
CDR3nt: TGCAGCGTTGTTCCGGGGAACTATGGCTACACCTTC
CDR3aa: CSVVPGNYGYTF

d_gene: TRBD1
j_gene: TRBJ1-2
abundance: .
v_gene: TRBV6-5
CDR3nt: TGTGCCAGCAGTCCTGGGACAGGCTATGGCTACACCTTC
CDR3aa: CASSPGTGYGYTF

d_gene: TRBD1
j_gene: TRBJ1-3
abundance: .
v_gene: TRBV7-2
CDR3nt: TGTGCCAGCAGCGGGGGACAGCCCAGCTCTGGAAACACCATATATTTT
CDR3aa: CASSGGQPSSGNTIYF

d_gene: TRBD1
j_gene: TRBJ1-2
abundance: .
v_gene: TRBV12-3/TRBV12-4
CDR3nt: TGTGCCAGCACCTTAACAGGGGACTATGGCTACACCTTC
CDR3aa: CASTLTGDYGYTF

d_gene: .
j_gene: TRBJ1-1
abundance: .
v_gene: TRBV3-1/TRBV3-2
CDR3nt: TGTGCCAGCAGCCAAGTCGGTGGAGGGGACCGGCCCCTCTTCTTT
CDR3aa: CASSQVGGGDRPLFF

d_gene: .
j_gene: TRBJ2-1
abundance: .
v_gene: TRBV3-1/TRBV3-2
CDR3nt: TGTGCCAGCAGCCCCCAGGCATACAATGAGCAGTTCTTC
CDR3aa: CASSPQAYNEQFF

d_gene: .
j_gene: TRBJ1-1
abundance: .
v_gene: TRBV5-8
CDR3nt: TGTGCCAGCAGCCCACAGCTTATGAACACTGAAGCTTTCTTT
CDR3aa: CASSPQLMNTEAFF

d_gene: .
j_gene: TRBJ1-5
abundance: .
v_gene: TRBV7-2
CDR3nt: TGTGCCAGCAGCTTAGGAGGCAGCGCCAATCAGCCCCAGCATTTT
CDR3aa: CASSLGGSANQPQHF

d_gene: .
j_gene: TRBJ1-2
abundance: .
v_gene: TRBV10-3
CDR3nt: TGTGCCATCAGTGAGTCGGGAGGGGGGGGCAGCTATGGCTACACCTTC
CDR3aa: CAISESGGGGSYGYTF